The source of this T cell receptor (beta chain) is a study of T cells in Graves' hyperthyroidism and ophthalmopathy. Amplified regions were TCR beta CDR3 sequences from RNA transcripts. During a first-round RT-PCR of the TCR CDR3, the HTBI primer set was used. One entry per CDR3 protein results from TCRdb running MiXCR on the multiplex PCR reads. The table has around 290,000 distinct CDR3 sequences, approximately 15% seen once. Many counts were recorded for this clonotype. CDR1 and CDR2 from the germline V gene are SNHLY and FYNNEI. With 6 bases removed from V and 8 bases from J, the gap between germline ends came to 19 bases. CDR3 length: 15 residues.

The chain carries TRBV2 and TRBJ1-4; D may be TRBD1 (5 bases). This TCR was recovered from a woman aged 60-75 years with Graves' ophthalmopathy. The sample was blood. CDR3 bases: TGTGCCAGCAGACTGACAGCTTCACGGATAGAAAAACTGTTTTTT. This gives the protein CASRLTASRIEKLFF.